The following is a TCR beta chain sequence with its context. The antigen is undetermined. The entry originates in a study of a mutant IDH1 vaccine in newly diagnosed glioma. Study-wide findings and caveats: There were vaccine-induced immune responses in approximately 95% of the patients.

Profiling relied on immunoSEQ multiplex PCR, and the TCRdb table lists in-frame clones only, not all of them. The profile shows tens of thousands of clones, approximately 80% of them singletons. Time point: baseline, week 1 (first vaccination visit). The treatment is: pre-vaccination baseline after standard-of-care therapy. There are 15 residues in the CDR3. The V gene lost 4 bases and the J gene lost 2 bases, with 13 bases spanning the gap. Germline loops: CDR1 SGHRS, CDR2 YFSETQ. The rearrangement links TRBV5-1 to TRBJ1-3; TRBD1 is a possible D gene (5 bases). This TCR came from a man between 40 and 49 years old with glioma. Some clones in this sample may be carry-over from other donors' samples. Source: PBMCs, taken from a glioma patient treated with radiotherapy, temozolomide or both. This CDR3 is CASSPTASAGNTIYF. The CDR3 DNA reads as TGCGCCAGCAGCCCGACAGCTTCTGCTGGAAACACCATATATTTT.